A single sample is the source of the 13 T cell receptor beta chains below, sequenced in a study of blood T cell repertoires in COVID-19. Sequencing used immunoSEQ multiplex PCR; TCRdb keeps in-frame clones, though not all of them. The sample consists of more than 35,000 clones, 80% to 90% of them appearing once. Sequenced: peripheral blood. These TCRs come from a human donor in a cohort sampled during active COVID-19.

V and J are TRBV9 and TRBJ2-3, with a tentative D call TRBD2 (7 bases). This CDR3 spans 16 amino acids. Looked up from germline, CDR1 is SGDLS and CDR2 is YYNGEE. The V and J ends lost 3 bases and 6 bases respectively, with 20 bases between them. DNA of the CDR3: TGTGCCAGCAGCGCGAGCTTGCGGGGGCCCGGGGATACGCAGTATTTT. Its translation is CASSASLRGPGDTQYF.

This clone turned up a few times. This CDR3 reads CASSVSLAGAHEQFF. DNA of the CDR3: TGTGCCAGCAGCGTATCTCTAGCGGGGGCCCATGAGCAGTTCTTC. The chain is built from TRBV9 and TRBJ2-1; TRBD2 aligns across 10 bases. CDR1 and CDR2 (germline): SGDLS, YYNGEE. Germline trimming cut 1 base from V and 8 bases from J; bases unmatched to any gene: 6. The length of the CDR3 is 15 residues.

This clone has more than one count but fewer than ten. J is TRBJ1-6 and V is TRBV5-1; D call uncertain. V lost 0 bases to trimming and J lost 7 bases, with 11 bases between them. This CDR3 comprises 15 residues. Germline CDR1 is SGHRS and CDR2 is YFSETQ. CDR3 bases: TGCGCCAGCAGCTTGGATGTCGGGTCCAATTCACCCCTCCACTTT. Its protein is CASSLDVGSNSPLHF.

The chain joins TRBV7-9 to TRBJ2-7, with 10 bases lining up with TRBD2. V trimming: 4 bases; J trimming: 1 base; junction bases outside the gene matches: 1. Germline V gene sequence: CDR1 SEHNR, CDR2 FQNEAQ (reference sequence). This CDR3 is 14 amino acids long. In DNA form, the CDR3 reads TGTGCCAGCAGCTATAGCGGGAGGTCCTACGAGCAGTACTTC. Translation gives CASSYSGRSYEQYF.

The gene calls are TRBV12-3 or TRBV12-4 and TRBJ2-7; TRBD1 aligns across 7 bases. The CDR3 has 13 residues. The V and J ends lost 7 bases and 3 bases, in that order; junction bases with no gene match: 6. The chain's CDR3 is CASTRGGNYEQYF. The CDR3, as DNA: TGTGCCAGCACCCGAGGGGGCAACTACGAGCAGTACTTC.

This chain links TRBV6-5 with TRBJ1-6; 7 bases match TRBD1. Trimming cost V 5 bases and J 7 bases; bases outside gene matches: 5. The CDR3 is made up of 14 amino acids. CDR1 MNHEY and CDR2 SVGAGI come from the germline V gene. CDR3: CASSRDRPNSPLHF. The CDR3 region has the DNA TGTGCCAGCAGTAGGGACAGACCGAATTCACCCCTCCACTTT.

The chain is built from TRBV7-2 and TRBJ1-2; unclear D gene. Looked up from germline, CDR1 is SGHTA and CDR2 is FQGNSA. CDR3 length: 13 amino acids. V gave up 7 bases and J gave up 7 bases, with 16 bases separating them. The CDR3 region has the DNA TGTGCCAGCAACTTCGAGGGTTCCCGTGGCTACACCTTC. Translating it yields CASNFEGSRGYTF.

V usage is TRBV5-4 and J usage is TRBJ2-1, with 9 bases identical to TRBD2. The CDR3 has 13 amino acids. J was trimmed by 14 bases and V by 4 bases; bases with no gene match: 10. The germline CDR1 and CDR2 sequences are SGHNT and YYREEE (reference sequence). CDR3 residues: CASSPREREEKFF. CDR3 nucleotide sequence: TGTGCCAGCAGCCCCAGGGAGCGGGAGGAGAAGTTCTTC.

The rearrangement uses TRBV11-2 and TRBJ2-3; D uncertain. This CDR3 is 13 amino acids long. V lost 1 base, J lost 2 bases, and 4 bases lay in between. Germline V CDR1 and CDR2: SGHAT, FQNNGV. This CDR3 reads CASSLVLTDTQYF. DNA for the CDR3: TGTGCCAGCAGCTTAGTCCTCACAGATACGCAGTATTTT.

The gene calls are TRBV7-9 and TRBJ2-1; a possible D gene is TRBD2 (6 bases). Germline CDR1 is SEHNR and CDR2 is FQNEAQ (reference sequence). V lost 5 bases to trimming and J lost 3 bases, with 20 bases between them. The CDR3 totals 17 residues. CDR3 protein: CASSIAYGVGSYNEQFF. The CDR3 DNA sequence: TGTGCCAGCAGCATCGCTTATGGCGTCGGGAGCTACAATGAGCAGTTCTTC.

The chain uses TRBV4-2 and TRBJ2-5, with TRBD2 identical over 8 bases. This CDR3 contains 16 residues. From germline, CDR1 is LGHNA and CDR2 YNFKEQ. Unmatched junction bases numbered 7, after V lost 1 base and J lost 3 bases. The DNA of the CDR3 is TGTGCCAGCAGCCAAGGGGCTAGCGGGCATAAAGAGACCCAGTACTTC. Translating gives CASSQGASGHKETQYF.

The CDR3 reads CASSLGDSAPRNYGYTF. The CDR3 DNA sequence: TGTGCCAGCAGCTTAGGGGACAGTGCCCCAAGGAACTATGGCTACACCTTC. The chain employs TRBV7-2 and TRBJ1-2; 7 nucleotides match TRBD1. The CDR3 loop spans 17 amino acids. In germline, CDR1 is SGHTA, CDR2 FQGNSA. V shed 1 base, J shed 2 bases, and the junction held 10 bases outside the gene matches.

The V gene is TRBV6-5, the J gene TRBJ1-2; D possibly corresponds to TRBD1 (5 bases). Germline CDR1 reads MNHEY; CDR2 reads SVGAGI. Trimming took off 8 bases at V and 4 bases at J, with 11 bases between the two ends. The CDR3 has 12 residues. CDR3: CASFRVLYGYTF. DNA of the CDR3: TGTGCCAGCTTCAGGGTCCTCTATGGCTACACCTTC.